This T cell receptor beta chain appears in the sequencing data of a study of molecular identifiers for immune sequencing clone quantification. Overall study findings and caveats: Over 97% of CMV-specific effector molecules, but under 1% of naive ones, were in clones above 20 copies.

The V end was cut by 4 bases, the J end by 0 bases, with 11 bases between. In germline, CDR1 is SGDLS, CDR2 YYNGEE. This CDR3 is 15 amino acids long. TCR libraries were built in bulk with a published protocol and specific TCR primers. TCRdb re-analysed the PCR reads in MiXCR, keeping a single row per CDR3 protein. The sample consists of 50,000 to 75,000 distinct CDR3 sequences, over 15% of them appearing once. In its sample, this clonotype was seen a few times. The antigen is unknown. Libraries from naive CD8 cells were generated from approximately 20,000 to 1,000,000 sorted cells (with 10%, 30% or 50% RNA). Sorting was used to obtain naive CD8 T cells (CD8+CD4-CCR7+CD45RA+).

The receptor was derived from a human donor in good health. Some libraries in this study had Jurkat cell RNA spiked in. The chain combines TRBV9 with TRBJ2-1; D is uncertain. Specimen: naive CD8+ T cells from blood, with Jurkat cell RNA spiked in. Specified subset: FACS-sorted CD8+CD4-CCR7+CD45RA+ naive T cells. The DNA for the CDR3 is TGTGCCAGCAGCCCTGACCTTTACTCCTACAATGAGCAGTTCTTC. This sequence encodes CASSPDLYSYNEQFF.